Listed here are 13 T cell receptor beta chains from one sample, sequenced in a study of graft-versus-host responses after intestinal transplantation. This table comes from immunoSEQ multiplex PCR, and its TCRdb copy is limited to in-frame clones, with some not included. The table has more than 40,000 clones, approximately 95% seen once. These receptors lack a known antigen. The starting material was unstimulated CD8+ T cells sorted from spleen or lymph node cells, obtained before transplant. The source of these receptors is a human donor who was the organ donor for an intestinal transplant.

The chain carries TRBV27 and TRBJ2-7; D may be TRBD2 (6 bases). Germline CDR1 reads MNHEY; CDR2 reads SMNVEV (reference sequence). Trimming took 5 bases from V and 0 from J, leaving 14 bases between them. The CDR3 loop spans 15 amino acids. CDR3 in amino acids: CASSTGGSSSYEQYF. The CDR3 bases are TGTGCCAGCAGTACCGGGGGATCGAGCTCCTACGAGCAGTACTTC.

The chain links TRBV10-2 to TRBJ2-7; no firm D call. V lost 7 bases and J 5 bases, leaving 9 bases between the germline ends. In germline, CDR1 is WSHSY, CDR2 SAAADI. The CDR3 is 11 amino acids. CDR3 sequence reads: CASTPGHEQYF. The CDR3 DNA sequence: TGCGCCAGCACTCCGGGCCACGAGCAGTACTTC.

The rearrangement uses TRBV7-9 and TRBJ2-5; 9 nucleotides match TRBD1. J was trimmed by 5 bases and V by 6 bases; bases with no gene match: 7. Germline V gene lookup returns CDR1 SEHNR and CDR2 FQNEAQ (reference sequence). This CDR3 spans 14 amino acids. The CDR3 loop reads CASSPGTGLETQYF. In nucleotides, the CDR3 is TGTGCCAGCAGTCCCGGGACAGGGTTGGAGACCCAGTACTTC.

This clone was recorded once. A read error may account for a junction end that differs from germline. The chain combines TRBV5-1 with TRBJ1-2; D is unclear. CDR3 length equals 12 residues. The V gene's germline CDR1 is SGHRS and CDR2 YFSETQ. The CDR3, as DNA: TGCGCCAGCAGCTCACCTAACTATGGCCACACCTTC. This sequence encodes CASSSPNYGHTF.

The rearrangement joins TRBV6-5 to TRBJ1-5; no firm D call. The CDR3 runs 14 residues. Per the germline V gene, CDR1 is MNHEY and CDR2 is SVGAGI. Trimming shortened V by 5 bases and J by 0 bases, and 8 bases separated the two germline ends. CDR3 loop: CASSPALSNQPQHF. The CDR3 DNA reads TGTGCCAGCAGTCCGGCGCTTAGCAATCAGCCCCAGCATTTT.

V is TRBV27 and J is TRBJ1-2; D gene uncertain. The germline V gene encodes CDR1 MNHEY and CDR2 SMNVEV (reference sequence). The V gene lost 6 bases and the J gene lost 4 bases, with 15 bases spanning the gap. This CDR3 spans 14 amino acids. CDR3 nucleotide sequence: TGTGCCAGCAGGACCCCCCGGGAGGGCTATGGCTACACCTTC. Its protein product is CASRTPREGYGYTF.

The chain couples TRBV11-1 to TRBJ2-1; 7 bases fit TRBD1. The ends lost 5 bases at V and 4 bases at J; junction bases unmatched: 11. The CDR3 sequence is 16 residues long. Germline CDR1 SGHAT, CDR2 FQDESV (reference sequence). CDR3: CASSIGQALMYNEQFF. The DNA of the CDR3 is TGTGCCAGCAGCATAGGACAGGCGCTGATGTACAATGAGCAGTTCTTC. Using reference TRBV11-1 and TRBJ2-1 for the parts outside the CDR3, the full variable domain is EAEVAQSPRYKITEKSQAVAFWCDPISGHATLYWYRQILGQGPELLVQFQDESVVDDSQLPKDRFSAERLKGVDSTLKIQPAELGDSAMYLCASSIGQALMYNEQFFGPGTRLTVL.

V and J are TRBV27 and TRBJ1-1; maybe TRBD1 (6 bases). Trimming pared 2 bases from V and 1 base from J, leaving 17 bases between. Germline V lookup: CDR1 MNHEY, CDR2 SMNVEV (reference sequence). This CDR3 contains 17 residues. CDR3 sequence: CASSLLSPQGPNTEAFF. The CDR3 DNA is TGTGCCAGCAGTTTACTATCCCCACAGGGCCCGAACACTGAAGCTTTCTTT.

J is TRBJ2-3 and V is TRBV5-3; TRBD2 matches 14 bases. TRBV5-3 is given ORF status, its function remaining uncertain. The junction had 23 bases not matched to a gene; V was cut back by 1 base and J by 1 base. This CDR3 is 24 amino acids long. The CDR3 protein is CARSLRSKPPGTSGGVHRTDTQYF. Written as DNA, the CDR3 is TGTGCCAGAAGCTTGCGGTCTAAGCCCCCCGGGACTAGCGGGGGAGTACACCGCACAGATACGCAGTATTTT.

The chain couples TRBV19 to TRBJ1-5, with D unresolved. Germline CDR1 reads LNHDA; CDR2 reads SQIVND (reference sequence). Trimming took 3 bases from V and 5 from J, leaving 14 bases between them. This CDR3 spans 15 amino acids. CDR3 residues: CASSIRQTQDQPQHF. The CDR3 bases are TGTGCCAGTAGTATCCGGCAGACGCAAGATCAGCCCCAGCATTTT.

The rearrangement joins TRBV7-9 to TRBJ2-1; TRBD2 matches 10 bases. Trimming removed 0 bases from V and 5 bases from J; junction bases left unmatched: 7. Germline values: CDR1 SEHNR, CDR2 FQNEAQ (reference sequence). The CDR3 is 17 residues long. In DNA, the CDR3 is TGTGCCAGCAGCTTAGCGCCGGGACTAGCGCTAAACAATGAGCAGTTCTTC. As protein: CASSLAPGLALNNEQFF. Based on the CDR3 plus reference TRBV7-9 and TRBJ2-1, the full variable domain is DTGVSQNPRHKITKRGQNVTFRCDPISEHNRLYWYRQTLGQGPEFLTYFQNEAQLEKSRLLSDRFSAERPKGSFSTLEIQRTEQGDSAMYLCASSLAPGLALNNEQFFGPGTRLTVL.

V and J are TRBV27 and TRBJ2-3; no clear D gene. Trimming removed 4 bases at V and 1 base at J, with 9 bases between. CDR1 is MNHEY and CDR2 is SMNVEV in the germline V gene (reference sequence). This CDR3 has 14 residues. The CDR3 reads CASSSSGGTDTQYF. The CDR3 region has the DNA TGTGCCAGCAGTTCCTCAGGAGGCACAGATACGCAGTATTTT.

V usage is TRBV5-4 and J usage is TRBJ1-1, with D possibly being TRBD1 (6 bases). This CDR3 is built from 13 residues. Trimming removed 2 bases from V and 6 bases from J, with 11 bases in between. The germline CDR1 and CDR2 sequences are SGHNT and YYREEE (reference sequence). CDR3 DNA: TGTGCCAGCAGCTTTGGGGGCATCGCTGAAGCTTTCTTT. Translating it yields CASSFGGIAEAFF.